This T cell receptor beta chain was profiled in a study of blood T cell repertoires in COVID-19. Background on the study: COVID-19 samples from acute and convalescent phases originated in the United States, Italy and Spain. From T cells, B-cell-depleted T cells, or PBMCs came the material, which was cDNA or gDNA.

Per the authors' pipeline: Amplification of reference gene primers was used by the study to estimate nucleated cell counts. The data were produced by immunoSEQ multiplex PCR, yet TCRdb's version contains in-frame clones alone and is incomplete. Clone size and V and J calls were adopted from that table, with D and trimming inferred from the DNA. The sample yields under 85,000 clones, roughly 78% seen once. This clone occurred once. Trimming stripped 0 bases from V and 7 bases from J, with 3 bases between. Germline V gives CDR1 LGHDT, CDR2 YNNKEL (reference sequence). This CDR3 has 11 residues. The J gene is TRBJ2-5, the V gene TRBV3-1 (or the pseudogene TRBV3-2); D not certain. The sample comprised peripheral blood. This clonotype originated in a human donor in a cohort sampled during active COVID-19. CDR3 coding DNA: TGTGCCAGCAGCCAAGACCTGACCCAGTACTTC. Translating gives CASSQDLTQYF.